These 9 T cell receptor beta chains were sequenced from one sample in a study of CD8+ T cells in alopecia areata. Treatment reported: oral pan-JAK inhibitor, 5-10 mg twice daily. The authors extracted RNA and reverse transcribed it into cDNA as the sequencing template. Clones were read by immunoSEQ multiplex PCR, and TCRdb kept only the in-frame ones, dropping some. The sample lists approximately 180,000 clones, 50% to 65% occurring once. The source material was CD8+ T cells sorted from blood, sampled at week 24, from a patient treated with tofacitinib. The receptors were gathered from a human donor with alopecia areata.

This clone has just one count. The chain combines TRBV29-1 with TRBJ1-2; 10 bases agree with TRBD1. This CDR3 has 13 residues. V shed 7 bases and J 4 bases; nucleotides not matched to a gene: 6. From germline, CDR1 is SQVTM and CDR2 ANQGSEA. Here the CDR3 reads CSAQTGGRYGYTF. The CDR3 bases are TGCAGCGCTCAGACAGGGGGCCGCTATGGCTACACCTTC.

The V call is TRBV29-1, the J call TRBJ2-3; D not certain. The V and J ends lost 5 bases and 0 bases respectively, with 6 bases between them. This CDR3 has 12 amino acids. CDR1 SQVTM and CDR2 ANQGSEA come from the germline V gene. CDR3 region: CSVRSSTDTQYF. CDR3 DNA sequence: TGCAGCGTTCGCTCTAGCACAGATACGCAGTATTTT.

Here the CDR3 DNA reads TGTGCCAGTAGTCCACCGACAGGGGGGATTACTGAAGCTTTCTTT. Amino acid sequence: CASSPPTGGITEAFF. The chain joins TRBV19 to TRBJ1-1; 9 bases match TRBD1. This CDR3 spans 15 amino acids. After removal of 5 bases from V and 5 bases from J, the junction contained 9 bases not matched to a gene. Per germline, CDR1 LNHDA and CDR2 SQIVND (reference sequence). Together with reference TRBV19 and TRBJ1-1, the CDR3 gives the full variable domain: DGGITQSPKYLFRKEGQNVTLSCEQNLNHDAMYWYRQDPGQGLRLIYYSQIVNDFQKGDIAEGYSVSREKKESFPLTVTSAQKNPTAFYLCASSPPTGGITEAFFGQGTRLTVV.

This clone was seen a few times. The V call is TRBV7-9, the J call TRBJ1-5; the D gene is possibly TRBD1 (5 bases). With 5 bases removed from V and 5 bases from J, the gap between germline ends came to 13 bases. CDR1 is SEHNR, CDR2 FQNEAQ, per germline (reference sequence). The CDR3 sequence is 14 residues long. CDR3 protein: CASSPGQTHQPQHF. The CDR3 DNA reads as TGTGCCAGCAGCCCAGGGCAGACCCATCAGCCCCAGCATTTT.

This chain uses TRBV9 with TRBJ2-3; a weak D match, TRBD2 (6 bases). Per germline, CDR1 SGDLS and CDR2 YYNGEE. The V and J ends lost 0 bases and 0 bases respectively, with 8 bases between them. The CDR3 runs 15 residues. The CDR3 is CASSVGGESTDTQYF. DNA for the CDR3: TGTGCCAGCAGCGTAGGGGGGGAAAGCACAGATACGCAGTATTTT.

The chain's CDR3 is CATSRESRGSDTQYF. In DNA, the CDR3 is TGTGCCACCAGCAGAGAGTCGAGGGGATCAGATACGCAGTATTTT. The gene calls are TRBV15 and TRBJ2-3; D assignment may be TRBD1 or TRBD2 (5 bases each). V shed 0 bases and J shed 4 bases, with 11 bases lying between them. The CDR3 contains 15 residues. Germline V gene lookup returns CDR1 LNHNV and CDR2 YYDKDF (reference sequence).

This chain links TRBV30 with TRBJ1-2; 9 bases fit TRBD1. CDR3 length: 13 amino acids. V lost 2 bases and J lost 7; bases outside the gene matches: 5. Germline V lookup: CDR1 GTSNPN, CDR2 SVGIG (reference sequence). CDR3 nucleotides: TGTGCCTGGAGTTGGGACAGGGAGACTGGCTACACCTTC. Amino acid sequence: CAWSWDRETGYTF.

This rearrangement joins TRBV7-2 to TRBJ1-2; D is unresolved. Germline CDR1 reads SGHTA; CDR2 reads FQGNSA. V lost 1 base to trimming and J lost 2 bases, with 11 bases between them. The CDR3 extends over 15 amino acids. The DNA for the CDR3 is TGTGCCAGCAGCTTAGAGTTAGCGGCGAACTATGGCTACACCTTC. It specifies CASSLELAANYGYTF. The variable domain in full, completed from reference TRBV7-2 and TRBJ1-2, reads GAGVSQSPSNKVTEKGKDVELRCDPISGHTALYWYRQSLGQGLEFLIYFQGNSAPDKSGLPSDRFSAERTGGSVSTLTIQRTQQEDSAVYLCASSLELAANYGYTFGSGTRLTVV.

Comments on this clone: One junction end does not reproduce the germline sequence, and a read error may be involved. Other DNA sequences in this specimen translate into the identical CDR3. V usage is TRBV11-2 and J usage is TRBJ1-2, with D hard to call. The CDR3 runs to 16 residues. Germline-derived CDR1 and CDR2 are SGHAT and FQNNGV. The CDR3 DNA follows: TGCGCCAGCAGCCAAGTTTCGCTAGCCACAGACTATGGCTACACCTTC. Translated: CASSQVSLATDYGYTF.